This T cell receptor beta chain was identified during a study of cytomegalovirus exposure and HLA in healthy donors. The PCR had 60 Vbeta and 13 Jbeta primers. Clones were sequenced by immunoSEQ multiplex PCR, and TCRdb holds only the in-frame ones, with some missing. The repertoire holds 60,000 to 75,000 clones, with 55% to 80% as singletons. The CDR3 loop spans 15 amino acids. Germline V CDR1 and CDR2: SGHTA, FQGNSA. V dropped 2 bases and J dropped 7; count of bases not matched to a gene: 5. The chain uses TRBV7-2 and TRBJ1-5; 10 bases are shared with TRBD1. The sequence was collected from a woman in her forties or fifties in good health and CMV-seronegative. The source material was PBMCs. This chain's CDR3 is CASSLLDRGIQPQHF. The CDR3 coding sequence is TGTGCCAGCAGCTTATTGGACAGGGGGATCCAGCCCCAGCATTTT.